The TCR beta chain under discussion was sequenced for a study of T-cell memory formation after mild COVID-19. Whole-study context: Among the donors, TCR clusters were largely specific to each donor. The study, taken as a whole, reports: A subset of responding clones appeared in pre-infection memory, suggesting cross-reactive memory joined. Of the contracting clones, CD4+ ones lay mainly in CM and EM, and CD8+ ones in EMRA.

The CDR3 extends over 14 amino acids. The germline gives CDR1 SQVTM, CDR2 ANQGSEA. This clonotype was counted only a few times. Antigen: not known. The 5'RACE method, run with constant-segment primers, produced TCR alpha and TCR beta cDNA libraries (carrying sample barcodes and UMIs). A single record per CDR3 protein comes from TCRdb applying MiXCR to the 5' RACE reads. The sample consists of 180,000 or so distinct CDR3 sequences, 16% of them appearing once. The TCR originated in an adult woman who had mild COVID-19 (a few samples of this study predate the infection). Cell type and time point are not known. The rearrangement links TRBV29-1 to TRBJ2-1; 7 positions agree with TRBD1. The sequencing sample was made of PBMCs or a T cell subset sorted from them (not recorded which). DNA of the CDR3: TGCAGTGTTCTGGGGACAGTTTCCTACAATGAGCAGTTCTTC. This codes for CSVLGTVSYNEQFF.